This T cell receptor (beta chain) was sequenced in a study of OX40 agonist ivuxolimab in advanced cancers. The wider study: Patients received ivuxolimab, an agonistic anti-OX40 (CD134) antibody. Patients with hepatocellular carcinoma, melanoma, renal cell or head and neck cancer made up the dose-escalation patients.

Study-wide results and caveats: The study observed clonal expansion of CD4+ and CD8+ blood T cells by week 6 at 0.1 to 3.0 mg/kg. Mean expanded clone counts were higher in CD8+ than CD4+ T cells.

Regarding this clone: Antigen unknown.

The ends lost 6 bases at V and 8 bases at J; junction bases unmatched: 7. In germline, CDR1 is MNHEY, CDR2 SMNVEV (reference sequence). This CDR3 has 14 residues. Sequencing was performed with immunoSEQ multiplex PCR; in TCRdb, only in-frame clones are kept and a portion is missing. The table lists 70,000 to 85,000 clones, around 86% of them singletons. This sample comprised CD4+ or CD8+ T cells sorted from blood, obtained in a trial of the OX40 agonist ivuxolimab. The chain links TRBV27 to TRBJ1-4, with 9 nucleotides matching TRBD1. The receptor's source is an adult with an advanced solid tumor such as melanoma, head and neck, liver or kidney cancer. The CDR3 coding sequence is TGTGCCAGCAGGACGGGGACAGGGAACGAAAAACTGTTTTTT. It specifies CASRTGTGNEKLFF. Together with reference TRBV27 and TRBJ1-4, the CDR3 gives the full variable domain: EAQVTQNPRYLITVTGKKLTVTCSQNMNHEYMSWYRQDPGLGLRQIYYSMNVEVTDKGDVPEGYKVSRKEKRNFPLILESPSPNQTSLYFCASRTGTGNEKLFFGSGTQLSVL.